This T cell receptor beta chain was retrieved from a study of regulatory T cells in long-lasting Graves disease (dated by TCRdb to 2020 to 2023). Concerning the study at large: Newly diagnosed Graves' disease patients had taken antithyroid drugs for less than 3 months. Patients with persistent Graves' disease were compared with patients with newly diagnosed Graves' disease using TCR sequencing and RNA sequencing of peripheral blood. The study was registered as a clinical trial and conducted in China. A total of roughly 35 samples underwent TCR sequencing: about 13 from persistent and about 20 from newly diagnosed Graves' disease patients. The investigation overall reported the following: Peripheral blood alone was examined, since thyroid tissue, which constituted the primary lesion, could not be accessed. TRBV28, TRBJ1-2 and TRBJ2-5 were preferentially used in persistent disease, while TRBV20-1 and TRBJ2-1 were favored in newly diagnosed disease. Compared with newly diagnosed patients, patients with persistent Graves' disease had lower TCR Shannon entropy and fewer highly expanded clones, which suggests clonal expansion. Patients with persistent disease shared more public clonotypes (approximately 2,500) than newly diagnosed patients did (around 1,000). The small sample size was acknowledged by the authors as a limitation that may reduce accuracy. Sequencing and analysis were restricted to the TCR beta chain.

The sample's time point label, in plain terms: newly diagnosed GD, antithyroid drugs for less than 3 months. For both TCR sequencing and RNA sequencing, RNA was extracted from PBMCs in TRIzol. Graves' disease was diagnosed according to American Thyroid Association guidelines. Recruitment of patients was carried out at an endocrinology department in Xi'an, China. From each patient, about 8.9 milliliters of peripheral blood was collected into an EDTA anticoagulant tube. Ficoll Paque Plus density gradient separation was used to isolate PBMCs, and no additional T cell sorting was done. An Agilent 2100 Bioanalyzer and agarose gel were used to check RNA quality, and a NanoDrop 2000 was used to measure RNA concentration. Library generation was performed with multiplex PCR. Sequencing used an Illumina HiSeq 4000. iRepertoire HTBI primers and Arm-PCR amplification of CDR3 regions were used to construct TCR beta libraries. Gel purification was performed on PCR products prior to sequencing. Processing in the source paper ran as follows. Across samples, roughly 60 TRBV and 13 to 15 TRBJ segments were identified and used for gene usage analysis of CDR3 amino acid clonotypes. Filtered high-quality paired reads were merged into contigs using COPE and FqMerger. BLAST was used to align contigs to IMGT TRBV, TRBD and TRBJ reference genes, and CDR3 was defined according to IMGT. Any clonotype with a frequency above 0.1% was counted as a highly expanded clone. Repertoire diversity was measured by Shannon entropy, and V-J evenness by the Gini coefficient. Public clonotypes were defined as clonotypes shared by more than one individual. The public reads were reanalyzed by TCRdb: fastp trimming at Q25, MiXCR alignment, in-frame beta chains only. Identical CDR3 protein sequences are pooled into one entry, listed with their most common genes and DNA. The V and J calls and clone size come from TCRdb's table, not from the authors' own analysis. The sample data list some 560,000 distinct CDR3 sequences, and about 15% of these were observed just once. The ten largest clones represent roughly 25% of the sample.

A note on this clonotype: Its antigen is still unknown. The sample holds no much larger clone one base away, and base qualities are not on file.

CDR1 and CDR2 are read off the germline V gene as SGHRS and YFSETQ. Trimming removed 0 bases from V and 7 bases from J, leaving 14 bases between the germline ends. From the cysteine up to the phenylalanine, the CDR3 has a length of 15 residues. Of all the DNA, just the CDR3 is kept, 45 bases in frame from base 1. A further study also used this sample, focusing on T cells in Graves' hyperthyroidism and ophthalmopathy. In that second paper, the authors write: Stable Graves' hyperthyroidism was defined as the absence of progression to ophthalmopathy over 18 months of follow-up. Hyperthyroidism patients were aged 18 to 65 years and newly diagnosed, with disease duration of less than 2 months. The study excluded patients with uncontrolled infections, other autoimmune diseases, pregnancy or lactation. Clinical symptoms, serum thyroxine and TRAb, thyroid ultrasound, and orbital computed tomography formed the basis for the diagnoses. For the first round of RT-PCR on the TCR CDR3, the HTBI primer set was used together with the Qiagen OneStep RT-PCR kit. Blood samples also contained most of the expanded thyroid clonotypes (frequency above 0.001), which suggests that blood repertoires may reflect thyroid immune responses. Ophthalmopathy was separated from stable hyperthyroidism by a 13 V-J signature model, with 85% to 90% sensitivity and 81% to 82% specificity obtained in cross-validation and 80%/75% obtained in testing. During validation, the model predicted progression to ophthalmopathy a median of roughly six months ahead of onset, with approximately 71% sensitivity and roughly 72% specificity. To identify TCR V-J signatures that set the groups apart, the researchers used a discovery cohort of approximately 98 patients, made up of around 42 with Graves' ophthalmopathy and about 60 with stable Graves' hyperthyroidism. Prospective prediction of ophthalmopathy was tested in an independent validation cohort of 18 to 20 hyperthyroidism patients and around 16 patients who later progressed to ophthalmopathy. The roughly 90 discovery patients were divided at random into training and test sets in a 7:3 ratio. In about six Graves' hyperthyroidism patients, the study also compared T-cell repertoires from thyroid tissue with T-cell repertoires from blood. Following sampling, methimazole starting at 30 mg daily was given to hyperthyroidism patients, and high-dose intravenous methylprednisolone was given to ophthalmopathy patients. A second multiplex PCR round built the libraries, followed by size selection and purification. The libraries were sequenced on an Illumina HiSeq2000 using paired-end 100 bp reads. SOAPnuke was used to process the raw data, removing reads that contained adapters or uncalled bases, had a mean Phred below 15, or lacked an exact match to the constant primer or identifier. COPE v1.2.5 was used to merge high-quality paired reads, and clonotypes were defined as unique nucleotide sequences. MiTCR v1.1 was used to align clonotypes to the IMGT TRBV, TRBD and TRBJ reference segments. The analysis included only V-J combinations with a frequency above 0.0001, which together covered approximately 99% of the repertoires. A TCS score was defined as the ratio between F50 (clonal expansion) and ExV (chaos), using BLOSUM62-based TCRdist between CDR3 peptides within each V-J. Welch's t-statistics and random forest reduced fewer than 550 V-J features to about 12, which were used in a naive Bayes classifier (R e1071). Sample size was not statistically predetermined, and blinding of investigators to group allocation was not performed. According to the paper, TCR Vbeta CDR3 sequencing was carried out on over 130 peripheral blood samples, which came from more than 40 ophthalmopathy, 70 to 80 hyperthyroidism and roughly 17 progressor patients.

This sequence uses TRBV5-1 and TRBJ2-1; the D gene is unclear. The source is a woman aged 40-60 years with Graves disease. Donor details come from another sample of the same person, matched by shared clones. Here the sequenced sample was peripheral blood mononuclear cells (PBMCs), taken at new diagnosis, from a patient treated with antithyroid drugs. The CDR3 reads as follows: CASSLAENLRNEQFF. In nucleotide form, the sequence is TGCGCCAGCAGCTTGGCCGAAAATTTGAGGAATGAGCAGTTCTTC.